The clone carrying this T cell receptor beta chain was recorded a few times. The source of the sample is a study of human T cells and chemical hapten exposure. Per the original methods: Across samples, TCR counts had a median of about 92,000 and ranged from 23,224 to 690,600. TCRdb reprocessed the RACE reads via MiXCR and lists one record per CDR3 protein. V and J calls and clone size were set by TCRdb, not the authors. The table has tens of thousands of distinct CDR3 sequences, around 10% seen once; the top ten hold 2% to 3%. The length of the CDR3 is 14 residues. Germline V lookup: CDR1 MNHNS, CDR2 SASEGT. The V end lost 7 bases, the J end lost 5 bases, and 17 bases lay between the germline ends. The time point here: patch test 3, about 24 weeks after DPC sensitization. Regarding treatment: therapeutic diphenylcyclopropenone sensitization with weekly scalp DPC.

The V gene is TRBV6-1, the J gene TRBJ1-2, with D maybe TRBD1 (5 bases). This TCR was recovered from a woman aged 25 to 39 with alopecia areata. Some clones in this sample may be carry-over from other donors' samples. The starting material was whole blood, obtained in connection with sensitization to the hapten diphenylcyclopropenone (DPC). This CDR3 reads CASTMGIGGYGYTF. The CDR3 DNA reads TGTGCCAGCACCATGGGGATCGGGGGATATGGCTACACCTTC.